Listed below are T cell receptor beta chains from one sample, sequenced in a study of T cells expressing NK-cell markers. TCRdb re-analyzed the 5' RACE reads; it lists each CDR3 protein once, without DNA. The sample holds about 380,000 distinct CDR3 sequences. Sequencing was done on a sample of blood T cells: a sorted CD56 or NKG2C T cell subset, CD4+ or CD8+ T cells, or bulk PBMC T cells (not recorded which). The receptors were gathered from a man aged 18-70 years in good health. The CDR3 runs from the conserved cysteine through the conserved F or W. Each record gives: J gene, V gene, CDR3 protein.

>TRBJ2-7|TRBV6-1
CASSAMGPREQYF
>TRBJ2-3|TRBV10-3
CAISDTDRDTDTQYF
>TRBJ2-7|TRBV20-1
CSASRMVSVTEQYF
>TRBJ2-2|TRBV7-2
CASSLVTAGGPYGELFF
>TRBJ1-2|TRBV11-1
CASSRGQGGLNYGYTF
>TRBJ2-4|TRBV20-1
CSARVFPGRGKNIQYF
>TRBJ2-2|TRBV6-1
CASIGRGRTGELFF
>TRBJ2-7|TRBV30
CAWSGVYEQYF
>TRBJ2-6|TRBV2
CASSEAAGAGANVLTF
>TRBJ2-7|TRBV10-3
CAISERGRYEKQYF
>TRBJ2-7|TRBV20-1
CSARAQHPYESSYEQYF
>TRBJ2-7|TRBV2
CASSLREVRARNEQYF
>TRBJ2-2|TRBV7-7
CASSMNTGELFF
>TRBJ1-6|TRBV2
CASKGQGNSPLHF
>TRBJ2-5|TRBV25-1
CASNPPGPSQYF
>TRBJ2-7|TRBV19
CASSLALHSYEQYF
>TRBJ2-3|TRBV6-1
CASSVDRVRTQYF
>TRBJ1-1|TRBV7-9
CASSLAGVMKAFF
>TRBJ1-4|TRBV3-1
CASSQDPWRGEKLFF
>TRBJ2-2|TRBV3-1
CASSPGNRELFF
>TRBJ2-5|TRBV11-3
CASSLGTAGYQETQYF
>TRBJ1-1|TRBV29-1
CSVAPLRGVNTEAFF
>TRBJ2-2|TRBV12-3/TRBV12-4
CASSYPRLAGGLNTGELFF
>TRBJ2-7|TRBV12-3/TRBV12-4
CASRAGTGHSEQYF
>TRBJ2-2|TRBV18
CASSPFLGVDTGELFF
>TRBJ2-1|TRBV20-1
CSALGVDSHNEQFF
>TRBJ2-7|TRBV28
CASLRSVVDEQYF
>TRBJ2-1|TRBV6-5
CASSYSGFRVGWGNEQFF
>TRBJ2-7|TRBV11-2
CASSLGGAGDHEQYF
>TRBJ2-7|TRBV25-1
CASSLQGVSYEQYF
>TRBJ2-2|TRBV4-2
CASSHGGTGELFF
>TRBJ2-7|TRBV7-9
CASSLKGPGTGFYEQYF
>TRBJ2-1|TRBV7-6
CASSLPPRGRLNEQFF